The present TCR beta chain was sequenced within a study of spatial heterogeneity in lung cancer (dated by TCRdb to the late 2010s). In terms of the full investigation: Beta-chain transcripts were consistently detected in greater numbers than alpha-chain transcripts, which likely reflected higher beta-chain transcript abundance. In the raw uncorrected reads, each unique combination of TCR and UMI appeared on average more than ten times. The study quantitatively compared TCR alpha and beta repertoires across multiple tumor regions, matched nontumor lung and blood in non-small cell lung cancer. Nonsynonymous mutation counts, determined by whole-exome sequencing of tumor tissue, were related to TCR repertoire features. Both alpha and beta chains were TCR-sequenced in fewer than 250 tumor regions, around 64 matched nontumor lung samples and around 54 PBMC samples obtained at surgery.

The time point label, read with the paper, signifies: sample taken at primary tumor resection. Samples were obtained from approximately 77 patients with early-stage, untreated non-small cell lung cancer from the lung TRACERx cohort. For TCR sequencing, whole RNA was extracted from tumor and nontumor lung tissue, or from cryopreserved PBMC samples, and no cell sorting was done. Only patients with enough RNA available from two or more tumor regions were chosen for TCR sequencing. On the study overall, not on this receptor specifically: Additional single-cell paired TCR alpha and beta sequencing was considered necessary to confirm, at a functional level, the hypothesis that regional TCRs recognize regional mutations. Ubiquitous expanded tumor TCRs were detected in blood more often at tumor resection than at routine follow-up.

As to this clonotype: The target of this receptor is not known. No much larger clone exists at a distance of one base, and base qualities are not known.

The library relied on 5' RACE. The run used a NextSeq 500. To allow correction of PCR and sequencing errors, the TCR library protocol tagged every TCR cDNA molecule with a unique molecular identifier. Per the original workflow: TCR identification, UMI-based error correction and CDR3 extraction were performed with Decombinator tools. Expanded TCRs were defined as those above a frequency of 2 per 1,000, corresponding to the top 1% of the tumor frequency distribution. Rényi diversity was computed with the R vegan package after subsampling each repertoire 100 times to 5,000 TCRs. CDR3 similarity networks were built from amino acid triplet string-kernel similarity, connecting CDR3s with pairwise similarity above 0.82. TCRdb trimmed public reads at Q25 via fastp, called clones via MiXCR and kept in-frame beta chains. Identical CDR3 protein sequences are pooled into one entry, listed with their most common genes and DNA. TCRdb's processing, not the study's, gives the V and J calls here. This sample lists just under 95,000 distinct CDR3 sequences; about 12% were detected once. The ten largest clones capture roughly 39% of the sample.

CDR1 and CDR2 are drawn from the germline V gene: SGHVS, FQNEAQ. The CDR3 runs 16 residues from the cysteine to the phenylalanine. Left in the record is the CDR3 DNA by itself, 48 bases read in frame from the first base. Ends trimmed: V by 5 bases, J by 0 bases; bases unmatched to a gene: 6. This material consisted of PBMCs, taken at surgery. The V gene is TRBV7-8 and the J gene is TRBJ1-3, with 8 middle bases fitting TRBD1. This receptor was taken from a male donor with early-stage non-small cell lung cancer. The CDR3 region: CASSGRDRSSGNTIYF. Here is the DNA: TGTGCCAGCAGCGGCCGGGACAGGAGCTCTGGAAACACCATATATTTT.